What follows are 3 T cell receptor beta chains derived from one specimen sequenced in a study of blood T cell repertoires in COVID-19. Sequenced by immunoSEQ multiplex PCR; TCRdb stores in-frame clones only, minus some. The table lists around 330,000 clones, 75% to 90% of them singletons. Sequencing was performed on PBMCs or T cells enriched from blood (not recorded which). These TCRs come from a man aged 55-75 years who had recovered from COVID-19.

The J gene is TRBJ2-2, the V gene TRBV27; D remains unclear. The CDR3 is 12 residues long. Looked up from germline, CDR1 is MNHEY and CDR2 is SMNVEV (reference sequence). V lost 6 bases, J lost 4 bases, and 6 bases lay in between. Written as DNA, the CDR3 is TGTGCCAGCAGCCGTTTCACCGGGGAGCTGTTTTTT. Encoded protein: CASSRFTGELFF.

This rearrangement joins TRBV7-2 to TRBJ1-2; D is unclear. V was pared by 3 bases and J by 3 bases, with 8 bases between. From germline, CDR1 is SGHTA and CDR2 FQGNSA. CDR3 length: 13 amino acids. The CDR3 DNA reads TGTGCCAGCAGCTTGATGCAGGACTATGGCTACACCTTC. Residues: CASSLMQDYGYTF.

The rearrangement joins TRBV5-1 to TRBJ1-3; 7 nucleotides line up with TRBD1. CDR1 and CDR2 (germline): SGHRS, YFSETQ. This CDR3 spans 14 amino acids. Trimming cost V 0 bases and J 3 bases; bases outside gene matches: 0. The CDR3 nucleotides read TGCGCCAGCAGCTTGGACAGGGGTGGAAACACCATATATTTT. This sequence encodes CASSLDRGGNTIYF.